The next 9 T cell receptor beta chains were all read from a single sample in a study of blood T cells in healthy people across ages (dated by TCRdb to between 2014 and 2017). Libraries came from 5' RACE. This sample was sequenced with an Illumina HiSeq 2500. A second PCR of roughly 7 to 11 cycles was performed with a sample-barcoded 5' primer and a J-beta primer mix. Starting from the raw public reads, TCRdb applied fastp trimming at Q25, assembled clones with MiXCR and retained in-frame beta chains. Identical CDR3 proteins give one entry, which carries the most common genes and DNA. The sample table holds approximately 780,000 distinct CDR3 sequences, of which about 26% were seen once. Together, the top ten hold over 2.5% of the sample. This sample also belongs to another study, concerning T cells of mothers and their children.

Sequencing was performed on blood. These receptors all stem from a boy aged 5-17 years in good health.

The chain carries TRBV20-1 and TRBJ1-2; the D gene is possibly TRBD1 (5 bases). There are 16 residues in the CDR3. The V and J ends lost 0 bases and 4 bases respectively, with 18 bases between them. CDR1 and CDR2 (germline): DFQATT, SNEGSKA (reference sequence). CDR3 coding DNA: TGCAGTGCTAGAGATATTAACGGAGGGGTTAGCTATGGCTACACCTTC. Translated: CSARDINGGVSYGYTF.

This clonotype was found a few times. This rearrangement joins TRBV2 to TRBJ2-7; D is tentatively TRBD1 or TRBD2 (5 bases each). In germline, CDR1 is SNHLY, CDR2 FYNNEI. V lost 5 bases to trimming and J lost 4 bases, with 12 bases between them. The CDR3 spans 13 residues. The CDR3 DNA is TGTGCCAGCAGTAGGGACCAACGATACGAGCAGTACTTC. Amino acids: CASSRDQRYEQYF.

This clonotype was picked up a small number of times. The V gene is TRBV12-3 or TRBV12-4, the J gene TRBJ2-2; D not resolved. The CDR3 has 14 residues. The germline V and J ends were trimmed by 3 bases and 7 bases, with 12 bases remaining between them. This CDR3 is CASSLETWGGELFF. CDR3 nucleotides: TGTGCCAGCAGTTTGGAAACCTGGGGCGGGGAGCTGTTTTTT.

The sample holds a few counts of this clonotype. V usage is TRBV20-1 and J usage is TRBJ1-2, with D uncertain. Germline V gene lookup returns CDR1 DFQATT and CDR2 SNEGSKA (reference sequence). The CDR3 is 14 amino acids. Between the trimmed V and J ends, which lost 1 base and 1 base, there was a span of 10 bases. CDR3 in amino acids: CSARGQPFNYGYTF. The CDR3 DNA is TGCAGTGCTAGAGGTCAGCCCTTTAACTATGGCTACACCTTC.

In DNA, the CDR3 is TGCGCCAGCAGCTTGGACACTAGCGGGACCTACGAGCAGTACTTC. Amino acids: CASSLDTSGTYEQYF. This chain links TRBV5-1 with TRBJ2-7, with 10 bases that match TRBD2. J was trimmed by 2 bases and V by 0 bases; bases with no gene match: 2. CDR3 length: 15 amino acids. CDR1 is SGHRS, CDR2 YFSETQ, per germline.

V usage is TRBV5-5 and J usage is TRBJ1-4, with a weak D call TRBD1 (6 bases). Trimming left V 6 bases short and J 8 bases short, with 17 bases between. Germline CDR1 is SGHKS and CDR2 is YYEKEE (reference sequence). The CDR3 is made up of 14 amino acids. CDR3 loop: CASTQTGGTEKLFF. For the CDR3, the DNA is TGTGCCAGCACCCAGACAGGCGGAACCGAAAAACTGTTTTTT.

The chain combines TRBV6-5 with TRBJ2-4; 9 bases match TRBD2. The CDR3 covers 16 residues. Germline assignment: CDR1 MNHEY and CDR2 SVGAGI. V lost 6 bases to trimming and J lost 9 bases; unmatched junction nucleotides: 15. CDR3: CASRPGTSLKGIIQYF. The CDR3, as DNA: TGTGCCAGCAGGCCCGGGACTAGCCTAAAGGGGATCATTCAGTACTTC.

Notes on this clonotype: Its ends do not fully match the called genes, so a read error is possible. The rearrangement uses TRBV30 and TRBJ2-7, with 10 nucleotides matching TRBD2. The germline V gene encodes CDR1 GTSNPN and CDR2 SVGIG (reference sequence). The CDR3 is 12 amino acids. CDR3 residues: CAWGVPGLAPLF. In nucleotides, the CDR3 is TGTGCCTGGGGGGTACCGGGACTAGCGCCACTATTC. The full variable domain, rest sourced from reference TRBV30 and TRBJ2-7, is SQTIHQWPATLVQPVGSPLSLECTVEGTSNPNLYWYRQAAGRGLQLLFYSVGIGQISSEVPQNLSASRPQDRQFILSSKKLLLSDSGFYLCAWGVPGLAPLFGPGTRLTVT.

The table lists this clonotype with a few counts. The V call is TRBV7-9, the J call TRBJ2-4, with D hard to call. The length of the CDR3 is 11 residues. V was clipped by 7 bases and J by 9 bases, with 10 bases between them. Germline CDR1 is SEHNR and CDR2 is FQNEAQ (reference sequence). The CDR3 DNA reads as TGTGCCAGCACCCGCGGTACCATTCAGTACTTC. This translates into CASTRGTIQYF.